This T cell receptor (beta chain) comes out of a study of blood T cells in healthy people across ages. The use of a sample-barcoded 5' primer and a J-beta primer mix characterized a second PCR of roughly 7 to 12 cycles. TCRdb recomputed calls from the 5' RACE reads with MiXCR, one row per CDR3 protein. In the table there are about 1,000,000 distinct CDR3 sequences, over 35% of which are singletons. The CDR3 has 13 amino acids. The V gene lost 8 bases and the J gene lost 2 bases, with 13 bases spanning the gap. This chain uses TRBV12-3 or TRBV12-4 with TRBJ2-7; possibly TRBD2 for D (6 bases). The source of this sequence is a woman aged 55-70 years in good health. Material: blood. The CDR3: CASAVLATYEQYF. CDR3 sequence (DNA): TGTGCCAGCGCGGTCCTAGCGACCTACGAGCAGTACTTC.